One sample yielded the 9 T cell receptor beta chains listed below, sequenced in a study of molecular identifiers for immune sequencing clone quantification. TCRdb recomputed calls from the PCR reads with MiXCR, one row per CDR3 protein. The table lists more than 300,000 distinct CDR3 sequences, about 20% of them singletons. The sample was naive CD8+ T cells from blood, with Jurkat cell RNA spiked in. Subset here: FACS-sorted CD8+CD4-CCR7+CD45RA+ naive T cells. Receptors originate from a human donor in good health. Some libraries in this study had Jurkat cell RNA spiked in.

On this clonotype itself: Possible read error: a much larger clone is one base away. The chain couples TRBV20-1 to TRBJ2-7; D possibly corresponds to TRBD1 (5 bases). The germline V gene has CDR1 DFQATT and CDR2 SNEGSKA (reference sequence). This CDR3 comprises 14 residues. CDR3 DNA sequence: TGCAGTGTTAGAGAACTGATAGGGGACTACGAGCAGTACTTC. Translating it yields CSVRELIGDYEQYF.

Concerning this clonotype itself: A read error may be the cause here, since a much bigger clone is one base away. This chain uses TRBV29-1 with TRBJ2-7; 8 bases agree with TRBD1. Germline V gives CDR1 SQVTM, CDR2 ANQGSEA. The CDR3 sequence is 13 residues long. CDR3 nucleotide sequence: TGCAGCGTGAAGACAGGGGACAACTACGAGCAGTGCTTC. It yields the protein CSVKTGDNYEQCF.

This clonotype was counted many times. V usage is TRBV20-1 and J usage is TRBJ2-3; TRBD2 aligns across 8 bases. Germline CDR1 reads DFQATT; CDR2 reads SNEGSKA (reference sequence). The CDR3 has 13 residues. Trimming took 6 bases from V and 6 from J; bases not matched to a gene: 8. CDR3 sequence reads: CSATSGVPDTQYF. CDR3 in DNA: TGCAGTGCAACTAGCGGCGTCCCCGATACGCAGTATTTT.

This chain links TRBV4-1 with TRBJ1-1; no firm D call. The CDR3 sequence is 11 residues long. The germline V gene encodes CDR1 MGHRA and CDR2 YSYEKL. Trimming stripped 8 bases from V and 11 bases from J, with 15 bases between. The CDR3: CASDQEGLAFF. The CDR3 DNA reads TGCGCCAGCGACCAAGAAGGGTTGGCTTTCTTT.

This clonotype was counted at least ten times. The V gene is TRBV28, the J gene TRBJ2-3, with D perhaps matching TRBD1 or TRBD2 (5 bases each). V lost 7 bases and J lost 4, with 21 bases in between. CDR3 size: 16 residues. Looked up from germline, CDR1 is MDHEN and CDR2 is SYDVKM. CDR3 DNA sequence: TGTGCCAGCACCGAGGGGTTGGGGGTATCTGCAGATACGCAGTATTTT. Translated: CASTEGLGVSADTQYF.

The CDR3 loop reads CASSQERGASSYEQYF. The CDR3 nucleotides read TGCGCCAGCAGCCAAGAAAGAGGGGCGAGCTCCTACGAGCAGTACTTC. This chain links TRBV4-1 with TRBJ2-7; tentatively, D is TRBD1 or TRBD2 (5 bases each). The CDR3 spans 16 residues. The V end was cut by 0 bases, the J end by 0 bases, with 12 bases between. Germline V CDR1 and CDR2: MGHRA, YSYEKL.

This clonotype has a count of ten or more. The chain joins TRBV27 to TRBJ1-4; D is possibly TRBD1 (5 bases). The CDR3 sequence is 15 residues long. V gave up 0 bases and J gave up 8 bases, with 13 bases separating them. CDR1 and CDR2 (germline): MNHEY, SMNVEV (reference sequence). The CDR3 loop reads CASSLSFRGGEKLFF. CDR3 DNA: TGTGCCAGCAGTTTATCGTTTCGGGGCGGCGAAAAACTGTTTTTT.

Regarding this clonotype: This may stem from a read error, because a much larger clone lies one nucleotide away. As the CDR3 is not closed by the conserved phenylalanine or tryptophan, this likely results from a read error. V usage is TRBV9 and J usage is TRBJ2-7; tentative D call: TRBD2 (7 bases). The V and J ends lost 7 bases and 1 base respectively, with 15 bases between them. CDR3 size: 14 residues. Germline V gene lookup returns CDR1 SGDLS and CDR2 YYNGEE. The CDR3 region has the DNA TGTGCCAGCGCCCAGGGAGGGGGATCCTACGAGCAGTACCTC. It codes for CASAQGGGSYEQYL.

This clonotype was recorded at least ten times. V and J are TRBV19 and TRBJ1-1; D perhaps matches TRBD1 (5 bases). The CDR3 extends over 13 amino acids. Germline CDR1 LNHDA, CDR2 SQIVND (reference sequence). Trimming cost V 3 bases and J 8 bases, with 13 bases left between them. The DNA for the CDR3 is TGTGCCAGTAGTATTATCGGGGGATTAGAAGCTTTCTTT. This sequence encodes CASSIIGGLEAFF.